This TCR beta chain was identified during a study of vaccination and CD4 T cells after COVID-19. Study in general: Investigators stimulated cells with overlapping spike peptides drawn from SARS-CoV-2, HCoV-NL63, HCoV-OC43 and HCoV-229E.

As for this clonotype: What it recognizes is unknown.

Noted treatment: roughly 11-day PBMC culture with coronavirus spike peptide pools or control peptides (ViraFEST assay). Expansion of antigen-specific T cells with peptide pools by ViraFEST preceded sequencing of TCRs. Cultured CD4+ T cell DNA underwent sequencing with the Oncomine TCR Beta short-read assay. TCRdb processed the PCR reads anew with MiXCR; each CDR3 protein has one entry. The repertoire has about 12,000 distinct CDR3 sequences, approximately 60% of them found once; the top ten carry 13%. The specimen was CD4+ T cells from blood, cultured in vitro. The TCR originated in a human donor who had recovered from COVID-19.

As DNA, the CDR3 is TGTGCCAGCAGCTTTGGGACTAGCGGGAGGTCTGAGACCCAGTACTTC. The encoded protein is CASSFGTSGRSETQYF. The J gene is TRBJ2-5, the V gene TRBV7-6; the match to TRBD2 covers 15 bases. CDR1 SGHVS and CDR2 FNYEAQ come from the germline V gene. The CDR3 is 16 amino acids. J gave up 5 bases and V 3 bases, and 4 bases lay outside the gene matches.